The clone carrying this T cell receptor beta chain was seen only a few times. TCRdb re-analysed the RT-PCR reads in MiXCR, keeping a single row per CDR3 protein. In the table there are about 700,000 distinct CDR3 sequences, approximately 14% of which are singletons. With V trimmed by 2 bases and J by 5 bases, 3 bases remained unmatched. This CDR3 contains 14 residues. CDR1 and CDR2 (germline): DFQATT, SNEGSKA (reference sequence). This receptor was taken from a female donor in good health, serving as a healthy control. The J gene is TRBJ2-3, the V gene TRBV20-1, with 11 bases identical to TRBD2. The specimen was memory CD4+ T cells from blood. DNA for the CDR3: TGCAGTGCTAGATCCGGACTAGCGGGAGATACGCAGTATTTT. This codes for CSARSGLAGDTQYF.